The next 7 T cell receptor beta chains were all read from a single sample in a study of blood T cells in healthy people across ages. For the second PCR, which ran for roughly 6 to 12 cycles, a sample-barcoded 5' primer and a J-beta primer mix were used. TCRdb re-derived calls from the 5' RACE reads in MiXCR, one entry per CDR3 protein. The sample records around 1,700,000 distinct CDR3 sequences, 28% being singletons. Material for sequencing was blood. Receptors were obtained from a woman aged 25 to 39 in good health.

This clonotype has a single count. This chain links TRBV15 with TRBJ2-1; TRBD2 aligns across 8 bases. The V gene's germline CDR1 is LNHNV and CDR2 YYDKDF (reference sequence). The CDR3 is 19 residues long. J was trimmed by 7 bases and V by 3 bases; bases with no gene match: 20. CDR3 loop: CATSRAMLFRGLVLNEQFF. CDR3 DNA: TGTGCCACCAGCAGGGCAATGCTCTTTAGGGGACTAGTGCTAAATGAGCAGTTCTTC.

The chain uses TRBV20-1 and TRBJ1-5; D might be TRBD1 (5 bases). CDR3 length: 13 amino acids. Germline lookup yields CDR1 DFQATT and CDR2 SNEGSKA (reference sequence). With 6 bases removed from V and 4 bases from J, the gap between germline ends came to 13 bases. CDR3 DNA sequence: TGCAGTGCGCGGACATATGGGAATCAGCCCCAGCATTTT. It translates to CSARTYGNQPQHF.

The J gene is TRBJ2-7, the V gene TRBV19, with TRBD1 matching 12 bases. The CDR3 is 18 residues long. Losses at the gene ends were 5 bases for V and 0 bases for J; bases not matched to a gene: 11. The V gene's germline CDR1 is LNHDA and CDR2 SQIVND (reference sequence). Here the CDR3 DNA reads TGTGCCAGTAGTCGCCAAGGGGACAGGGGGCTCCCCTCCTACGAGCAGTACTTC. This codes for CASSRQGDRGLPSYEQYF.

The chain combines TRBV25-1 with TRBJ2-5; no clear D. Germline values: CDR1 MGHDK, CDR2 SYGVNS. The V and J ends lost 2 bases and 1 base respectively, with 5 bases between them. The CDR3 consists of 13 residues. CDR3 amino acids: CASSEVSQETQYF. The CDR3 DNA reads as TGTGCCAGCAGTGAAGTTTCCCAAGAGACCCAGTACTTC.

This clonotype was observed a few times. The rearrangement links TRBV27 to TRBJ2-7; 11 bases line up with TRBD1. The V segment lost 4 bases and the J segment 3 bases; nucleotides outside the gene matches: 8. Germline-derived CDR1 and CDR2 are MNHEY and SMNVEV (reference sequence). The CDR3 sequence is 16 residues long. The DNA for the CDR3 is TGTGCCAGCAGTTCTGCCCCGGGACAGGGGGTCTACGAGCAGTACTTC. As protein: CASSSAPGQGVYEQYF.

This clonotype was seen only a few times. The chain joins TRBV12-5 to TRBJ2-6; D not resolved. The V end was cut by 4 bases, the J end by 0 bases, with 4 bases between. The germline V gene encodes CDR1 LGHNT and CDR2 FRNRAP. The CDR3 has 14 residues. The CDR3 is CASGSRSGANVLTF. CDR3 in DNA: TGTGCTAGTGGTTCCCGCTCTGGGGCCAACGTCCTGACTTTC.

Of note for this clonotype: One end of the junction is discordant with germline, which a read error may explain. The chain recombines TRBV20-1 with TRBJ1-1; tentative D call: TRBD1 (5 bases). CDR3 size: 13 residues. The germline V gene encodes CDR1 DFQATT and CDR2 SNEGSKA (reference sequence). CDR3 protein: CNATLTENTEAFF. The CDR3 DNA sequence: TGTAATGCGACGCTGACAGAGAACACTGAAGCTTTCTTT.